The 15 T cell receptor beta chains in this list originate from one sample, sequenced in a study of cytomegalovirus exposure and HLA in healthy donors. The protocol was immunoSEQ multiplex PCR, while the TCRdb copy is restricted to in-frame clones and leaves out a portion. The sample lists over 200,000 clones, about 91% occurring once. Specimen: PBMCs. These receptors came from a woman aged 18-35 years in good health and CMV-seronegative.

This rearrangement joins TRBV5-4 to TRBJ1-1; weak D call: TRBD1 (5 bases). This CDR3 contains 14 residues. The germline V and J ends were trimmed by 2 bases and 9 bases, with 17 bases remaining between them. Germline V lookup: CDR1 SGHNT, CDR2 YYREEE (reference sequence). The CDR3 spells CASSLEVGGWKAFF. DNA of the CDR3: TGTGCCAGCAGCTTAGAGGTGGGGGGTTGGAAAGCTTTCTTT.

The J gene is TRBJ2-7, the V gene TRBV7-9; 7 positions agree with TRBD1. The CDR3 sequence is 17 residues long. Germline V gene lookup returns CDR1 SEHNR and CDR2 FQNEAQ (reference sequence). The ends lost 5 bases at V and 3 bases at J; junction bases unmatched: 16. The DNA of the CDR3 is TGTGCCAGCAGCCGCCGGAGACGACAGGGAGTGGTCTACGAGCAGTACTTC. It encodes CASSRRRRQGVVYEQYF.

The chain uses TRBV6-1 and TRBJ1-1; D is possibly TRBD1 (6 bases). The CDR3 sequence is 13 residues long. CDR1 and CDR2 from the germline V gene are MNHNS and SASEGT. V was clipped by 6 bases and J by 5 bases, with 13 bases between them. The CDR3 loop is CASRDSGGTEAFF. The CDR3 DNA follows: TGTGCCAGCAGGGACAGCGGTGGGACTGAAGCTTTCTTT.

CDR3 DNA sequence: TGTGCCAGCAGCTTAAAATGGGGGTGGGGGGCCTACAATGAGCAGTTCTTC. Its protein product is CASSLKWGWGAYNEQFF. The chain recombines TRBV11-3 with TRBJ2-1; a possible D gene is TRBD2 (6 bases). V was cut by 2 bases and J by 2 bases, with 16 bases left in between. Germline CDR1 SGHNT, CDR2 YENEEA. CDR3 length: 17 residues.

The chain combines TRBV7-9 with TRBJ2-3; 11 nucleotides agree with TRBD1. The V segment lost 5 bases and the J segment 7 bases; nucleotides outside the gene matches: 11. Germline-derived CDR1 and CDR2 are SEHNR and FQNEAQ (reference sequence). The CDR3 sequence is 16 residues long. The CDR3 nucleotides read TGTGCCAGCAGCGAACTTTCGGACAGGGGGCTTTATACGCAGTATTTT. This encodes CASSELSDRGLYTQYF.

The chain couples TRBV15 to TRBJ1-5; D perhaps matches TRBD1 (5 bases). This CDR3 is built from 15 residues. Trimming removed 3 bases from V and 4 bases from J, with 13 bases in between. Germline V gene lookup returns CDR1 LNHNV and CDR2 YYDKDF (reference sequence). The CDR3 spells CATSSRVRANQPQHF. The CDR3 nucleotides read TGTGCCACCAGCAGCAGAGTCAGGGCGAATCAGCCCCAGCATTTT.

The V gene is TRBV19, the J gene TRBJ2-2; no firm D call. CDR1 LNHDA and CDR2 SQIVND come from the germline V gene (reference sequence). The CDR3 spans 17 residues. V was cut by 10 bases and J by 5 bases, with 26 bases left in between. In nucleotides, the CDR3 is TGTGCCACCGAGCCACCCCCCTTTTTATCGAGGACCGGGGAGCTGTTTTTT. Its protein is CATEPPPFLSRTGELFF.

The chain employs TRBV7-2 and TRBJ2-3; 7 bases are shared with TRBD2. The germline gives CDR1 SGHTA, CDR2 FQGNSA. J gave up 2 bases and V 2 bases, and 4 bases lay outside the gene matches. The CDR3 consists of 15 residues. CDR3: CASSLPAGTTDTQYF. The CDR3 DNA reads as TGTGCCAGCAGCTTACCAGCGGGAACCACAGATACGCAGTATTTT.

This sequence joins TRBV5-1 and TRBJ2-3; D is unclear. CDR1 is SGHRS, CDR2 YFSETQ, per germline. V was clipped by 0 bases and J by 2 bases, with 7 bases between them. CDR3 length: 14 amino acids. CDR3 region: CASSLAVNTDTQYF. CDR3 sequence (DNA): TGCGCCAGCAGCTTGGCAGTTAACACAGATACGCAGTATTTT.

V is TRBV5-5 and J is TRBJ1-2, with a tentative D call TRBD1 (5 bases). The length of the CDR3 is 14 residues. V shed 4 bases and J shed 4 bases, with 14 bases lying between them. Germline V lookup: CDR1 SGHKS, CDR2 YYEKEE (reference sequence). The CDR3 reads CASSGDSTFYGYTF. In nucleotides, the CDR3 is TGTGCCAGCAGCGGTGACAGTACCTTCTATGGCTACACCTTC. Full variable domain (missing parts from reference TRBV5-5 and TRBJ1-2): DAGVTQSPTHLIKTRGQQVTLRCSPISGHKSVSWYQQVLGQGPQFIFQYYEKEERGRGNFPDRFSARQFPNYSSELNVNALLLGDSALYLCASSGDSTFYGYTFGSGTRLTVV.

The rearrangement uses TRBV5-1 and TRBJ2-7, with TRBD1 matching 7 bases. The CDR3 is made up of 16 amino acids. V shed 0 bases, J shed 0 bases, and the junction held 6 bases outside the gene matches. Germline V gene lookup returns CDR1 SGHRS and CDR2 YFSETQ. CDR3 sequence: CASSLEETGTSYEQYF. The CDR3 region has the DNA TGCGCCAGCAGCTTGGAGGAGACAGGGACCTCCTACGAGCAGTACTTC.

The chain links TRBV27 to TRBJ1-2; unclear D gene. CDR3 length: 14 amino acids. Germline V gives CDR1 MNHEY, CDR2 SMNVEV (reference sequence). Trimming took 5 bases from V and 3 from J, leaving 13 bases between them. The DNA for the CDR3 is TGTGCCAGCAGTGCCTCCCGGGTGCACTATGGCTACACCTTC. This encodes CASSASRVHYGYTF.

This chain connects TRBV2 to TRBJ2-7; 7 nucleotides align to TRBD2. V lost 11 bases and J lost 3; bases outside the gene matches: 4. This CDR3 has 11 residues. Germline V gene lookup returns CDR1 SNHLY and CDR2 FYNNEI. CDR3 loop: CAFRGDYEQYF. For the CDR3, the DNA is TGTGCCTTCCGGGGGGACTACGAGCAGTACTTC.

In this sample, this clone turned up a few times. The chain carries TRBV5-5 and TRBJ2-1; TRBD2 matches at 10 bases. This CDR3 is built from 17 residues. V dropped 3 bases and J dropped 6; count of bases not matched to a gene: 12. Germline CDR1 SGHKS, CDR2 YYEKEE (reference sequence). CDR3 DNA sequence: TGTGCCAGCAGCTCTGCCCCCCGGACTAGCGGAATCAATGAGCAGTTCTTC. It codes for CASSSAPRTSGINEQFF.

The chain combines TRBV7-8 with TRBJ2-7; 9 bases match TRBD2. V lost 5 bases to trimming and J lost 4 bases; unmatched junction nucleotides: 15. CDR3 length equals 17 residues. Germline-derived CDR1 and CDR2 are SGHVS and FQNEAQ. Written as DNA, the CDR3 is TGTGCCAGCAGCCTTGGGGGCGGGGGGGGCCGCTTGTACGAGCAGTACTTC. Translated: CASSLGGGGGRLYEQYF.